The entry that follows covers one T cell receptor beta chain sequence. Its cognate antigen has yet to be identified. No base qualities exist here, and no much larger clone lies one base off it. Each collaborating institution followed its own protocols to collect whole blood in K2EDTA tubes. Collaborator samples were shipped for TCRbeta analysis as frozen whole blood, isolated PBMCs, or DNA extracted from either sample type. TCRbeta CDR3 regions were amplified from genomic DNA by means of the immunoSEQ Assay, a bias-controlled multiplex PCR. The original pipeline was this. Within the assay, amplification of reference gene primers was used to estimate how many nucleated cells each sample contained. Sequence reads were collapsed and filtered to measure the absolute abundance of every unique TCRbeta CDR3 rearrangement. Productive Simpson clonality was computed per sample as the square root of Simpson's diversity index over productive rearrangements. TCRdb carries this immuneACCESS record with in-frame sequences only. Its versions omit some clonotypes, under half of them owing to an unresolved V gene in the studies checked, with the rest unexplained. V, J and clone size reflect that table, while D and trimming were determined from the DNA. Recorded for this sample are around 200,000 clones; about nine tenths of them occurred a single time. The biggest ten clones account for approximately 6.7% of the sample.

CDR3 length: 14 amino acids, cysteine to phenylalanine. Of the read, only the CDR3 DNA is kept; its 42 bases are in frame from base 1. V is cut back by 5 bases and J by 4 bases, with 7 bases in the junction unmatched. Via the germline V gene (reference sequence), CDR1 is SEHNR and CDR2 FQNEAQ. The data stem from a study of blood T cell repertoires in COVID-19 (TCRdb year 2020). For the wider study: Collaborator samples came from the United States, Italy and Spain and covered acute and convalescent phases of COVID-19. The repertoires were released in a freely available public database intended as a resource for research on the immune response to SARS-CoV-2. The material from the prospective study consisted of cDNA or gDNA derived from T cells, B-cell-depleted T cells, or PBMCs. Where available, HLA class I and class II types were taken from metadata supplied by the sample provider and were not determined by assay-based typing. Nearly every sample came with metadata listing a de-identified subject ID, COVID-19 status, age in years and sex. Deeply sampled blood TCRbeta repertoires from subjects exposed to, actively infected with, or recovered from COVID-19 were included in the dataset. Samples came from the ongoing ImmuneRACE study (first 160 participants) plus 1,254 subjects from 6 global collaborators. Findings and caveats that apply to the study as a whole: The quantity of clinical and demographic metadata differed by source and by participant and was supplied without curation.

The V gene is TRBV7-9 and the J gene is TRBJ2-5; TRBD2 agrees with 7 junctional bases. The sequenced sample was peripheral blood. The source is a man aged 35-49 years with acute or convalescent COVID-19. The CDR3: CASSDSGVLETQYF. In nucleotide form, the sequence is TGTGCCAGCAGCGACAGCGGGGTGCTAGAGACCCAGTACTTC.